What follows are 32 T cell receptor beta chains derived from one specimen sequenced in a study of blood T cells in healthy people across ages. A sample-barcoded 5' primer and a J-beta primer mix were used in a second PCR of about 6 to 12 cycles. MiXCR, applied by TCRdb to the 5' RACE reads, yields one record per CDR3 protein. The sample lists 1.5 million to 2 million distinct CDR3 sequences, approximately 30% seen once, with around 7.7% in the top ten. The sample was blood. These receptors were collected from a woman in her 30s in good health.

V is TRBV7-9 and J is TRBJ2-1, with 10 bases matching TRBD2. CDR1 and CDR2 from the germline V gene are SEHNR and FQNEAQ (reference sequence). This CDR3 is 15 amino acids long. J lost 6 bases, V lost 5 bases, and 7 bases had no gene match. The CDR3 spells CASSQGLASINEQFF. The CDR3 DNA is TGTGCCAGCAGCCAGGGACTAGCGAGCATCAATGAGCAGTTCTTC.

The chain has TRBV12-3 or TRBV12-4 and TRBJ1-2, with D possibly being TRBD1 (5 bases). CDR3 size: 15 residues. Trimming stripped 2 bases from V and 0 bases from J, with 10 bases between. CDR3 sequence reads: CASSLWAGSNYGYTF. The DNA for the CDR3 is TGTGCCAGCAGTTTATGGGCAGGGTCTAACTATGGCTACACCTTC.

The chain links TRBV2 to TRBJ2-5; 8 bases map to TRBD1. Germline loops: CDR1 SNHLY, CDR2 FYNNEI. CDR3 length: 13 amino acids. Trimming removed 6 bases from V and 7 bases from J; junction bases left unmatched: 7. This CDR3 is CASSPGQGTTQYF. CDR3 sequence (DNA): TGTGCCAGCAGCCCCGGACAGGGAACGACCCAGTACTTC.

The CDR3 bases are TGCAGTGCCCCCCACGGATTCGTCTCCTACGAGCAGTACTTC. Translation: CSAPHGFVSYEQYF. The chain has TRBV20-1 and TRBJ2-7; D unclear. CDR3 length: 14 amino acids. Germline V CDR1 and CDR2: DFQATT, SNEGSKA (reference sequence). With 6 bases removed from V and 0 bases from J, the gap between germline ends came to 15 bases.

This clonotype came up once. The CDR3 end shows no conserved phenylalanine or tryptophan, and so a read error is likely. The chain uses TRBV5-1 and TRBJ2-7, with 8 bases fitting TRBD1. Germline trimming cut 4 bases from V and 0 bases from J; bases unmatched to any gene: 3. The CDR3 has 14 amino acids. Looked up from germline, CDR1 is SGHRS and CDR2 is YFSETQ. The CDR3: CASSPGTGSYEQYL. DNA for the CDR3: TGCGCCAGCAGCCCCGGGACAGGCTCCTACGAGCAGTACTTA.

DNA of the CDR3: TGCAGCGTTGCCTCAGGGGCAGAGACCCAGTACTTC. It codes for CSVASGAETQYF. This chain links TRBV29-1 with TRBJ2-5; D is possibly TRBD1 (6 bases). The CDR3 sequence is 12 residues long. Germline CDR1 SQVTM, CDR2 ANQGSEA. V dropped 4 bases and J dropped 4 bases, with 10 bases sitting between them.

This clonotype was observed many times. The chain uses TRBV6-5 and TRBJ1-2, with TRBD1 identical over 11 bases. The CDR3 contains 15 residues. From germline, CDR1 is MNHEY and CDR2 SVGAGI. The ends lost 0 bases at V and 6 bases at J; junction bases unmatched: 3. CDR3 nucleotide sequence: TGTGCCAGCAGTTACTCCGGGACAGGGGGAAATGGCTACACCTTC. It translates to CASSYSGTGGNGYTF.

In its sample, this clonotype was seen many times. V gene TRBV5-1 combines with J gene TRBJ1-6, with 7 bases fitting TRBD1. The length of the CDR3 is 14 residues. Trimming took 2 bases from V and 10 from J; bases not matched to a gene: 6. Germline V CDR1 and CDR2: SGHRS, YFSETQ. CDR3 in DNA: TGCGCCAGCAGCTTAGACAGGGTGGACTCACCCCTCCACTTT. This translates into CASSLDRVDSPLHF.

The chain links TRBV29-1 to TRBJ2-7, with a weak D call TRBD2 (5 bases). V dropped 5 bases and J dropped 3 bases, with 23 bases sitting between them. The CDR3 has 16 residues. Germline loops: CDR1 SQVTM, CDR2 ANQGSEA. CDR3 residues: CSVIGKSGASYYEQYF. CDR3 bases: TGCAGCGTTATAGGGAAGAGCGGAGCCTCCTACTACGAGCAGTACTTC.

The chain couples TRBV3-1 to TRBJ2-7; 9 bases agree with TRBD1. This CDR3 has 14 residues. J gave up 5 bases and V 3 bases, and 5 bases lay outside the gene matches. The germline V gene encodes CDR1 LGHDT and CDR2 YNNKEL (reference sequence). The CDR3 protein is CASSHGTGIDEQYF. In nucleotides, the CDR3 is TGTGCCAGCAGCCATGGGACAGGGATCGACGAGCAGTACTTC.

Comments on this clonotype: A much larger clone lies one base from this, so it may be a read error. The J gene is TRBJ2-7, the V gene TRBV5-1, with D possibly TRBD1 on 6 matching bases. Germline V gene sequence: CDR1 SGHRS, CDR2 YFSETQ. The CDR3 runs 14 residues. The germline V and J ends were trimmed by 5 bases and 3 bases, with 15 bases remaining between them. CDR3 DNA sequence: TGCGCCAGCAGGCCATCGGACAGATACTACGAGCAGTACTTC. As protein: CASRPSDRYYEQYF. Full variable domain (remainder filled in from reference TRBV5-1 and TRBJ2-7): KAGVTQTPRYLIKTRGQQVTLSCSPISGHRSVSWYQQTPGQGLQFLFEYFSETQRNKGNFPGRFSGRQFSNSRSEMNVSTLELGDSALYLCASRPSDRYYEQYFGPGTRLTVT.

The DNA for the CDR3 is TGTGCCAGCAGCCAGCTAGGACAGGGGAGCTCCTACAATGAGCAGTTCTTC. Protein product: CASSQLGQGSSYNEQFF. This chain uses TRBV7-9 with TRBJ2-1, with 9 bases identical to TRBD1. The CDR3 runs to 17 residues. Germline V gives CDR1 SEHNR, CDR2 FQNEAQ (reference sequence). Trimming cost V 5 bases and J 0 bases; bases outside gene matches: 8.

The rearrangement uses TRBV29-1 and TRBJ2-4, with D perhaps TRBD1 (6 bases). This CDR3 contains 13 residues. The V gene's germline CDR1 is SQVTM and CDR2 ANQGSEA. Between the trimmed V and J ends, which lost 7 bases and 13 bases, there was a span of 23 bases. The CDR3 nucleotides are TGCAGCGCACAGGGCGATAGGGTAGGTGAGCAGTACTTC. It encodes CSAQGDRVGEQYF.

V gene TRBV3-1 combines with J gene TRBJ1-5; tentative D call: TRBD1 (6 bases). V was clipped by 3 bases and J by 8 bases, with 8 bases between them. Germline V lookup: CDR1 LGHDT, CDR2 YNNKEL (reference sequence). The CDR3 is made up of 12 amino acids. As DNA, the CDR3 is TGTGCCAGCAGCCACCAGGGGAAGCCCCAGCATTTT. It translates to CASSHQGKPQHF.

This clonotype has a handful of counts. V gene TRBV7-2 combines with J gene TRBJ2-1, with 8 bases aligning to TRBD2. This CDR3 has 15 amino acids. With 4 bases clipped from V and 2 bases from J, the junction kept 4 bases outside the gene matches. In germline, CDR1 is SGHTA, CDR2 FQGNSA. CDR3 coding DNA: TGTGCCAGCAGCTCTCCGGGACTAGCCTACAATGAGCAGTTCTTC. This sequence encodes CASSSPGLAYNEQFF.

This clonotype was observed a handful of times. V gene TRBV6-2 or TRBV6-3 combines with J gene TRBJ1-5, with 8 positions matching TRBD1. Germline trimming cut 6 bases from V and 4 bases from J; bases unmatched to any gene: 8. The CDR3 has 15 amino acids. From germline, CDR1 is MNHEY and CDR2 SVGEGT. The CDR3 region has the DNA TGTGCCAGCAGGTCGCAGGGGGCAGGTAATCAGCCCCAGCATTTT. The encoded protein is CASRSQGAGNQPQHF.

This chain links TRBV6-6 with TRBJ2-2, with TRBD1 matching over 7 bases. V was clipped by 2 bases and J by 0 bases; unmatched bases: 0. Germline CDR1 MNHNY, CDR2 SVGAGI (reference sequence). The CDR3 is 15 amino acids. CDR3: CASSYDRANTGELFF. For the CDR3, the DNA is TGTGCCAGCAGTTACGACAGGGCGAACACCGGGGAGCTGTTTTTT.

This clonotype was picked up many times. The chain employs TRBV4-3 and TRBJ1-2; D perhaps matches TRBD1 (5 bases). Germline assignment: CDR1 LGHNA and CDR2 YSLEER. Trimming stripped 1 base from V and 6 bases from J, with 9 bases between. This CDR3 has 13 residues. The CDR3 region has the DNA TGCGCCAGCAGCCAAGCCCGGGGCCATGGCTACACCTTC. Translation: CASSQARGHGYTF.

This clonotype was seen repeatedly, ten times or more. Germline and junction disagree at one end, which may indicate a read error. This chain links TRBV5-1 with TRBJ2-7; maybe TRBD1 (5 bases). Germline CDR1 and CDR2: SGHRS and YFSETQ. CDR3 length: 12 amino acids. CDR3 in amino acids: CASSRDSYEQYF. DNA for the CDR3: TGTGCCAGCAGCAGGGACTCCTACGAGCAGTACTTC.

The gene calls are TRBV3-1 and TRBJ2-1; 10 bases are a match to TRBD2. Looked up from germline, CDR1 is LGHDT and CDR2 is YNNKEL (reference sequence). Trimming at V came to 1 base and at J to 5 bases, leaving 5 bases not matched to a gene. The CDR3 runs 16 residues. The CDR3 sequence is CASSQGLAGGHNEQFF. The CDR3, as DNA: TGTGCCAGCAGCCAAGGTTTAGCGGGGGGTCACAATGAGCAGTTCTTC.

This clonotype has only a few counts. Just one base apart from a much larger clone, this may be a read error. The genes are TRBV6-2 or TRBV6-3 and TRBJ2-6, with TRBD1 as a possible D gene (5 bases). Looked up from germline, CDR1 is MNHEY and CDR2 is SVGEGT. This CDR3 contains 14 residues. This CDR3 reads CASSQISGANVRTF. In nucleotides, the CDR3 is TGTGCCAGCAGTCAAATCTCTGGGGCCAACGTCCGGACTTTC.

This chain links TRBV12-3 or TRBV12-4 with TRBJ2-5; 8 bases match TRBD1. V was pared by 6 bases and J by 1 base, with 7 bases of the junction left unmatched. This CDR3 has 15 residues. DNA for the CDR3: TGTGCCAGCAGCCCAGGGGGCGTCTTCCAAGAGACCCAGTACTTC. Translated, it gives CASSPGGVFQETQYF.

At least ten counts were recorded for this clonotype. This chain links TRBV20-1 with TRBJ2-4; weak D call: TRBD2 (6 bases). Germline V lookup: CDR1 DFQATT, CDR2 SNEGSKA (reference sequence). Trimming took 1 base from V and 3 from J, leaving 22 bases between them. The CDR3 runs 18 residues. CDR3 sequence reads: CSARVLVGRDEGKNIQYF. CDR3 nucleotide sequence: TGCAGTGCTAGAGTTCTTGTGGGGCGGGATGAGGGCAAAAACATTCAGTACTTC.

J is TRBJ1-5 and V is TRBV6-2 or TRBV6-3; 8 nucleotides match TRBD1. The germline V gene has CDR1 MNHEY and CDR2 SVGEGT. V lost 8 bases to trimming and J lost 1 base; unmatched junction nucleotides: 7. CDR3 size: 15 residues. In nucleotides, the CDR3 is TGTGCCAGCGACAGGGGCCGGGAAAGCAATCAGCCCCAGCATTTT. Its translation: CASDRGRESNQPQHF.

In this sample, this clonotype turned up many times. The chain recombines TRBV15 with TRBJ2-5, with 7 bases lining up with TRBD2. J lost 2 bases, V lost 0 bases, and 12 bases had no gene match. There are 18 residues in the CDR3. Germline assignment: CDR1 LNHNV and CDR2 YYDKDF (reference sequence). This chain's CDR3 is CATSRDLWASGRQETQYF. In DNA, the CDR3 is TGTGCCACCAGCAGAGATCTGTGGGCTAGCGGCAGACAAGAGACCCAGTACTTC. The variable domain in full, with the rest retrieved from reference TRBV15 and TRBJ2-5, is DAMVIQNPRYQVTQFGKPVTLSCSQTLNHNVMYWYQQKSSQAPKLLFHYYDKDFNNEADTPDNFQSRRPNTSFCFLDIRSPGLGDTAMYLCATSRDLWASGRQETQYFGPGTRLLVL.

This clonotype was seen only a few times. The chain recombines TRBV18 with TRBJ2-3, with 8 bases fitting TRBD1. The CDR3 extends over 16 amino acids. Germline CDR1 and CDR2: KGHSH and LQKENI. V was pared by 2 bases and J by 0 bases, with 4 bases of the junction left unmatched. In DNA form, the CDR3 reads TGTGCCAGCTCACCAGAGACAGGGGCTAGCACAGATACGCAGTATTTT. Protein product: CASSPETGASTDTQYF.

This clonotype was seen more than once but under ten times. The chain employs TRBV5-5 and TRBJ2-7; D may be TRBD2 (6 bases). The CDR3 has 16 amino acids. Trimming took off 4 bases at V and 0 bases at J, with 17 bases between the two ends. Germline values: CDR1 SGHKS, CDR2 YYEKEE (reference sequence). The CDR3 nucleotides read TGTGCCAGCAGCGAAACTGTAGCGGTCTACTCCTACGAGCAGTACTTC. Its protein product is CASSETVAVYSYEQYF.

The chain uses TRBV9 and TRBJ2-2; D gene ambiguous. The CDR3 spans 14 residues. Trimming took off 0 bases at V and 8 bases at J, with 11 bases between the two ends. The germline V gene encodes CDR1 SGDLS and CDR2 YYNGEE. This chain's CDR3 is CASSVDSQAGELFF. The CDR3 DNA reads TGTGCCAGCAGCGTAGATAGTCAGGCAGGGGAGCTGTTTTTT.

This clonotype was detected ten times or more. The chain is built from TRBV29-1 and TRBJ2-1; D tentatively fits TRBD1 or TRBD2 (5 bases each). This CDR3 is built from 12 residues. Germline V lookup: CDR1 SQVTM, CDR2 ANQGSEA. Trimming pared 6 bases from V and 6 bases from J, leaving 12 bases between. Written as DNA, the CDR3 is TGCAGCGTGCAGGGACCGGGCAATGAGCAGTTCTTC. It specifies CSVQGPGNEQFF.

This clonotype was picked up many times. The chain combines TRBV5-5 with TRBJ2-7; D assignment may be TRBD1 or TRBD2 (5 bases each). Trimming stripped 4 bases from V and 4 bases from J, with 18 bases between. Germline V gene sequence: CDR1 SGHKS, CDR2 YYEKEE (reference sequence). CDR3 size: 15 residues. CDR3: CASSRDVIGVYEQYF. The CDR3 region has the DNA TGTGCCAGCAGCCGGGACGTAATCGGGGTTTACGAGCAGTACTTC.

This clonotype turned up a few times. The chain employs TRBV6-1 and TRBJ1-4; maybe TRBD1 (5 bases). Germline CDR1 MNHNS, CDR2 SASEGT. The CDR3 runs 13 residues. The V end lost 7 bases, the J end lost 3 bases, and 9 bases lay between the germline ends. The CDR3 nucleotides are TGTGCCAGCACGACAGCAGCTAATGAAAAACTGTTTTTT. Translating it yields CASTTAANEKLFF.

Concerning this clonotype itself: At one end, the junction sequence differs from germline, possibly due to a read error. The rearrangement uses TRBV29-1 and TRBJ2-1; 7 nucleotides line up with TRBD2. From germline, CDR1 is SQVTM and CDR2 ANQGSEA. This CDR3 has 13 amino acids. The CDR3 sequence is CSAKSGTYNERFF. In DNA, the CDR3 is TGCAGCGCTAAGAGCGGGACCTACAATGAGCGGTTCTTC.